Included here is one T cell receptor (beta chain) sequence, with context. What it recognizes is unknown. The data were taken from a study of PD-1 blockade in classical Hodgkin lymphoma. Trimming stripped 2 bases from V and 4 bases from J, with 18 bases between. Per the germline V gene, CDR1 is SGHDT and CDR2 is YYEEEE. CDR3 size: 16 residues. The data were produced by immunoSEQ multiplex PCR, yet TCRdb's version contains in-frame clones alone and is incomplete. In the table there are about 21,000 clones, under 70% of which are singletons. Brentuximab vedotin exposure varied, and every patient relapsed after autologous stem cell transplantation. Study results and caveats: Nivolumab starters within 1 year of ASCT were excluded. By C4D1 there was a significant rise in CD4+ TCR diversity but not in CD8+ TCR diversity.

The chain uses TRBV5-6 and TRBJ2-5; perhaps D is TRBD1 or TRBD2 (6 bases each). The sequence came from a human donor with classical Hodgkin lymphoma. Sequencing used peripheral blood mononuclear cells (PBMCs), obtained at baseline. DNA for the CDR3: TGTGCCAGCAGCTTTCCCGGCGAAGGGGGGCTAGAGACCCAGTACTTC. Translating it yields CASSFPGEGGLETQYF.